The rows below give T cell receptor beta chains drawn from one sample of a study of blood T cell repertoires in COVID-19. Libraries were prepared by immunoSEQ multiplex PCR; TCRdb keeps only in-frame clonotypes and omits some of them. Of under 200,000 clones listed, more than 75% are singletons. What was sequenced was PBMCs or T cells enriched from blood (not recorded which). Receptors originate from a man aged 35 to 55 with acute COVID-19. Both conserved end residues are part of each CDR3. Fields, in order: V gene, clone size, D gene, J gene, CDR3 DNA, CDR3 protein. D genes are given only for firm matches. The listing skips clone size in some rows; elsewhere it reads once, few, many or a size class.

>TRBV7-2|NA|TRBD2|TRBJ2-1
TGTGCCAGCAGCTTATGGGCGGGAGGAATGTCCGAGCAGTTCTTC
CASSLWAGGMSEQFF
>TRBV2|few|NA|TRBJ2-2
TGTGCCAGCGCCAGCGCCGGGGAGCTGTTTTTT
CASASAGELFF
>TRBV5-4|NA|TRBD1|TRBJ2-1
TGTGCCAGCGGGACAGGCCTCTTAAGCTCCTACAATGAGCAGTTCTTC
CASGTGLLSSYNEQFF
>TRBV3-1/TRBV3-2|once|NA|TRBJ2-1
TGTGCCAGCAGCCAACGGTGGGGGACAGAGCAGTTCTTC
CASSQRWGTEQFF
>TRBV6-2/TRBV6-3|NA|TRBD2|TRBJ2-3
TGTGCCAGCAGTTACGGGGCGGGAGCGGATACGCAGTATTTT
CASSYGAGADTQYF
>TRBV9|NA|NA|TRBJ2-3
TGTGCCAGCAGCGCCGTGGAAGCGGCCACAGATACGCAGTATTTT
CASSAVEAATDTQYF
>TRBV30|NA|NA|TRBJ1-1
TGTGCCTCGGTCGGACAGCCGAACACTGAAGCTTTCTTT
CASVGQPNTEAFF
>TRBV7-3|NA|TRBD1|TRBJ2-7
TGTGCCAGCAGCTTAGACAGGGGGCCTTATGAGCAGTACTTC
CASSLDRGPYEQYF
>TRBV5-1|once|TRBD2|TRBJ2-3
TGCGCCAGCAGCTTGGGGGGACTAGGTTTAGATACGCAGTATTTT
CASSLGGLGLDTQYF
>TRBV27|NA|TRBD2|TRBJ2-3
TGTGCCAGCAGTTTATCGGGACTAGCGGGAGGGCCAGATACGCAGTATTTT
CASSLSGLAGGPDTQYF
>TRBV3-1/TRBV3-2|NA|NA|TRBJ2-1
TGTGCCAGCAGCCAATCGGACAGTGGGCAGTTCTTC
CASSQSDSGQFF
>TRBV19|NA|NA|TRBJ2-7
TGTGCCAGTAGTATGAGTAGCGGCTCGACTAGCTCCTACGAGCAGTACTTC
CASSMSSGSTSSYEQYF
>TRBV11-2|NA|TRBD2|TRBJ2-1
TGTGCCAGCAGCGGGTTTAGCGGGAGCCCCGTGGGCTACAATGAGCAGTTCTTC
CASSGFSGSPVGYNEQFF
>TRBV10-1|NA|NA|TRBJ1-2
TGCGCCAGCAGTGAGTCGATCTTTGGTACGGAGGTCAGCTATGGCTACACCTTC
CASSESIFGTEVSYGYTF
>TRBV27|once|TRBD1|TRBJ1-2
TGTGCCAGCAGTCCTAGACAGGGTCGCGGCTACACCTTC
CASSPRQGRGYTF
>TRBV2|NA|NA|TRBJ1-4
TGTGCCAGCATGTGGGCAGTTCAAGAAAAACTGTTTTTT
CASMWAVQEKLFF
>TRBV28|few|TRBD1|TRBJ2-7
TGTGCCAGCAGAACGGACAGGGCCGGCTACGAGCAGTACTTC
CASRTDRAGYEQYF
>TRBV24-1|NA|TRBD2|TRBJ2-3
TGTGCCACCAGTGCCATAGCGGGGCTCACAGATACGCAGTATTTT
CATSAIAGLTDTQYF
>TRBV2|NA|NA|TRBJ1-6
TGTGCCAGCAGCCCAACCCCGCAGGGGAATAATTCACCCCTCCACTTT
CASSPTPQGNNSPLHF
>TRBV5-4|few|NA|TRBJ1-2
TGTGCCAGCAGCGCAGGTGGGAACTATGGCTACACCTTC
CASSAGGNYGYTF
>TRBV15|NA|NA|TRBJ2-5
TGTGCCACCAGCCCCTCGTCTAAGCAAGAGACCCAGTACTTC
CATSPSSKQETQYF
>TRBV3-1/TRBV3-2|once|TRBD1|TRBJ2-1
TGTGCCAGCAGCCTCGATTTCGGACAGGACCCCCATGAGCAGTTCTTC
CASSLDFGQDPHEQFF
>TRBV6-4|NA|NA|TRBJ2-7
TGTGCCAACCCAGGACAGACGTCCTACGAGCAGTACTTC
CANPGQTSYEQYF
>TRBV11-2|NA|NA|TRBJ2-7
TGTGCCAGCAGCTTAGTGGCTCAACCATCCTACGAGCAGTACTTC
CASSLVAQPSYEQYF
>TRBV15|NA|TRBD2|TRBJ2-2
TGTGCCACCAGCAGAGTTACTAGCGGCTACACCGGGGAGCTGTTTTTT
CATSRVTSGYTGELFF
>TRBV9|NA|NA|TRBJ2-1
TGTGCCAGCAGCGTAGATCCGTACAATGAGCAGTTCTTC
CASSVDPYNEQFF
>TRBV28|NA|NA|TRBJ2-1
TGTGCCAGCACCGGTAGCATGGATGAGCAGTTCTTC
CASTGSMDEQFF
>TRBV6-6|NA|NA|TRBJ1-5
TGTGCCACAGCAGGGTTGAATCAGCCCCAGCATTTT
CATAGLNQPQHF
>TRBV12-3/TRBV12-4|NA|NA|TRBJ2-3
TGTGCCAGCAGTTTGAGGGCAGATACGCAGTATTTT
CASSLRADTQYF
>TRBV6-5|NA|TRBD2|TRBJ2-7
TGTGCCAGCAGAGTTACTCTAGCGGGAGGCTACGAGCAGTACTTC
CASRVTLAGGYEQYF
>TRBV5-1|NA|TRBD2|TRBJ2-1
TGCGCCAGCAGCAGAAGCGGGGACAATGAGCAGTTCTTC
CASSRSGDNEQFF
>TRBV10-3|NA|TRBD1|TRBJ2-2
TGTGCCACCGGGACAGACACCGGGGAGCTGTTTTTT
CATGTDTGELFF
>TRBV5-8|NA|TRBD2|TRBJ2-5
TGTGCCAGCAGCTTACGTAGACTAGCGGCCCAGCAAGAGACCCAGTACTTC
CASSLRRLAAQQETQYF
>TRBV11-3|NA|NA|TRBJ2-1
TGTGCCAGCAGCCCAGGGAGACTAGGTCACAATGAGCAGTTCTTC
CASSPGRLGHNEQFF
>TRBV6-5|NA|TRBD2|TRBJ2-5
TGTGCCAGCAGTTACGAGGGACTAGAAGAGACCCAGTACTTC
CASSYEGLEETQYF
>TRBV27|NA|NA|TRBJ1-2
TGTGCCAGCAGTTCCAGGGGCGTCGGTGGAGGCTACACCTTC
CASSSRGVGGGYTF
>TRBV3-1/TRBV3-2|NA|NA|TRBJ1-1
TGTGCCAGCAGCCAAGATACAAGTCGTGAAGCTTTCTTT
CASSQDTSREAFF
>TRBV29-1|NA|TRBD2|TRBJ2-7
TGCAGCGTTGACTCAGCGGGAGGTTCCCACGAGCAGTACTTC
CSVDSAGGSHEQYF
>TRBV7-8|many|TRBD1|TRBJ1-3
TGTGCCAGCAGCAAGACAGGGAGTCTAGCGAACACCATATATTTT
CASSKTGSLANTIYF
>TRBV19|NA|TRBD1|TRBJ1-1
TGTGCCAGTAGTACCCCGGGACAGGGATCGTGGACTGAAGCTTTCTTT
CASSTPGQGSWTEAFF
>TRBV1|NA|NA|TRBJ1-1
TGCACCAGCAGCCTGAGACAGGAAGAAAACACTGAAGCTTTCTTT
CTSSLRQEENTEAFF
>TRBV4-1|NA|NA|TRBJ2-1
TGCGCCAGCAGCCAGCCTTTAGTTGCCTTAGTTAAGTTCTTC
CASSQPLVALVKFF
>TRBV28|NA|TRBD2|TRBJ2-2
TGTGCCAGCGGGCCTAGCGGGACAGACGGGGAGCTGTTTTTT
CASGPSGTDGELFF
>TRBV5-1|NA|NA|TRBJ1-5
TGCGCCAGCAGAAAGGAGGATAATCAGCCCCAGCATTTT
CASRKEDNQPQHF
>TRBV19|NA|TRBD2|TRBJ2-7
TGTGCCAGGACCCCCGGACTAGCGGGAGGGCCCTACGAGCAGTACTTC
CARTPGLAGGPYEQYF
>TRBV19|NA|NA|TRBJ1-5
TGTGCCAGTAGTACAGGGGCCTCCAATCAGCCCCAGCATTTT
CASSTGASNQPQHF
>TRBV6-5|NA|NA|TRBJ1-5
TGTGCCAGTCAAACCAGTTGGCCCCAGCATTTT
CASQTSWPQHF
>TRBV6-5|NA|TRBD1|TRBJ1-3
TGTGCCAGCAGTAACGACAGGGGGAGTGGAAACACCATATATTTT
CASSNDRGSGNTIYF
>TRBV24-1|NA|TRBD1|TRBJ2-4
TGTGCCACCAGTGGAGGACAGGAAGACATTCAGTACTTC
CATSGGQEDIQYF
>TRBV19|NA|NA|TRBJ1-1
TGTGCCAGTAATAGTCGCGGTAACACTGAAGCTTTCTTT
CASNSRGNTEAFF
>TRBV19|NA|TRBD2|TRBJ2-1
TGTGCCAGTAGTATTACGGCTAGCGGGGTTGGGCCTAGCTCCTACAATGAGCAGTTCTTC
CASSITASGVGPSSYNEQFF
>TRBV7-6|NA|NA|TRBJ1-4
TGTGCCAGCAGCTTAGACAGCCATAATGAAAAACTGTTTTTT
CASSLDSHNEKLFF
>TRBV30|NA|NA|TRBJ1-6
TGTGCCTGGACCCTGGGACAATATAATTCACCCCTCCACTTT
CAWTLGQYNSPLHF
>TRBV27|NA|NA|TRBJ1-6
TGTGCCAGCAGTTCAGGGATATCTGGGTATAATTCACCCCTCCACTTT
CASSSGISGYNSPLHF